One T cell receptor beta chain is described in this entry. Its antigen is currently unknown. The sample comes from a study of cytomegalovirus exposure and HLA in healthy donors. Looking at the study overall: Researchers previously reported finding about 110 million unique TCR beta sequences from about 179 million T cells. Samples from HLA-typed donors yielded approximately 80 million unique TCRs in an early data release. The study, taken as a whole, reports: CMV serostatus was the sole immune exposure data available. A prior analysis recorded that most TCR beta V segments were productive about 90% or about 30% of the time.

Amplification used 60 Vbeta primers and 13 Jbeta primers. The protocol was immunoSEQ multiplex PCR, while the TCRdb copy is restricted to in-frame clones and leaves out a portion. The sample contains 150,000 to 200,000 clones, about 77% of which appear only once. The germline gives CDR1 LNHNV, CDR2 YYDKDF (reference sequence). Trimming shortened V by 0 bases and J by 1 base, and 12 bases separated the two germline ends. This CDR3 contains 16 residues. Sequenced material: PBMCs. The chain has TRBV15 and TRBJ2-5; D possibly corresponds to TRBD2 (5 bases). The TCR was taken from a young woman in good health and CMV-seropositive. The CDR3 sequence: CATSRELVGFQETQYF. The CDR3 DNA reads TGTGCCACCAGCAGAGAACTAGTCGGGTTCCAAGAGACCCAGTACTTC. Full variable domain (rest looked up from reference TRBV15 and TRBJ2-5): DAMVIQNPRYQVTQFGKPVTLSCSQTLNHNVMYWYQQKSSQAPKLLFHYYDKDFNNEADTPDNFQSRRPNTSFCFLDIRSPGLGDTAMYLCATSRELVGFQETQYFGPGTRLLVL.